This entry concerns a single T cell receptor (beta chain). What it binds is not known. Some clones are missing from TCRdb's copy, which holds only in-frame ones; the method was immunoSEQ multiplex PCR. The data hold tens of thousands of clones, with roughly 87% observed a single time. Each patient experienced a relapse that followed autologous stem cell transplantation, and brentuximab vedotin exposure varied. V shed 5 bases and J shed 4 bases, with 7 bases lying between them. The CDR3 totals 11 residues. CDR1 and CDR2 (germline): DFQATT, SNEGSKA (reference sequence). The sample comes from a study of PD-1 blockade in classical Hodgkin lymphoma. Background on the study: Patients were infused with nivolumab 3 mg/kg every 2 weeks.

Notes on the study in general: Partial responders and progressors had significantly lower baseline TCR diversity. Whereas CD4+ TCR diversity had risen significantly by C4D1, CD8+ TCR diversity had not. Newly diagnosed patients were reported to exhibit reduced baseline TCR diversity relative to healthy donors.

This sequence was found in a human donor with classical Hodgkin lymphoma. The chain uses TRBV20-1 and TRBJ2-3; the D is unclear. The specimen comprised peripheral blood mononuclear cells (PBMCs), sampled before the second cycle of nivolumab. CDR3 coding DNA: TGCAGTGCTTCCCGGGCAGATACGCAGTATTTT. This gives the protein CSASRADTQYF.